This T cell receptor (beta chain) was observed in a study of regulatory T cells in long-lasting Graves disease. Study outcomes and limitations: TCR diversity in persistent Graves' patients was below that of newly diagnosed ones.

Specified time point: newly diagnosed GD, antithyroid drugs for less than 3 months. RNA extracted from PBMCs served as the sequencing template. Construction of the TCR beta libraries employed iRepertoire HTBI primers in conjunction with Arm-PCR of CDR3 regions. TCRdb used MiXCR to reprocess the multiplex PCR reads, holding one entry per CDR3 protein. The sample carries fewer than 450,000 distinct CDR3 sequences, 15% recorded once. Germline CDR1 and CDR2: DFQATT and SNEGSKA (reference sequence). The V and J ends lost 0 bases and 0 bases respectively, with 8 bases between them. The CDR3 consists of 14 residues. This clonotype was seen repeatedly, ten times or more. Its target is not known. These records were also assigned to another study, of T cells in Graves' hyperthyroidism and ophthalmopathy. That source notes: The HTBI primer set served for first-round RT-PCR of the TCR CDR3.

The sample was peripheral blood mononuclear cells (PBMCs), taken at new diagnosis, from a patient treated with antithyroid drugs. This sequence originates from a woman aged 40-49 years with Graves disease. V usage is TRBV20-1 and J usage is TRBJ1-1; TRBD1 might be the D (5 bases). CDR3 nucleotides: TGCAGTGCTAGAGAGGGGGGGGTGAACACTGAAGCTTTCTTT. Translation gives CSAREGGVNTEAFF.